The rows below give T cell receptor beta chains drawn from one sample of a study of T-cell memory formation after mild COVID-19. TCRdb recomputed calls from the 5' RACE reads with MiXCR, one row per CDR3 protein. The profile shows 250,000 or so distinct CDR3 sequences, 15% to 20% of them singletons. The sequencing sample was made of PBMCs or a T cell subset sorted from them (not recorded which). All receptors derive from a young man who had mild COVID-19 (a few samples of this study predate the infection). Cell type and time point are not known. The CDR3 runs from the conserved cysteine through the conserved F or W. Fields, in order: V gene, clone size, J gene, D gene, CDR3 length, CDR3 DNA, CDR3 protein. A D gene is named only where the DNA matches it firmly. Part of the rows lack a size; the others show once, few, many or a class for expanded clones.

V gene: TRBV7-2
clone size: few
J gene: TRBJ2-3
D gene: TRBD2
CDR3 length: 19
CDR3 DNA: TGTGCCAGCAGCTTAGTCCTTTTCGGGGGGGCCTTAGGGACAGATACGCAGTATTTT
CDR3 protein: CASSLVLFGGALGTDTQYF

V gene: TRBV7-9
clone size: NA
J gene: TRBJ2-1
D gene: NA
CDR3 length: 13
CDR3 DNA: TGTGCCAGCACTCTCCAACAGGGTATTGAGCAGTTCTTC
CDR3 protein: CASTLQQGIEQFF

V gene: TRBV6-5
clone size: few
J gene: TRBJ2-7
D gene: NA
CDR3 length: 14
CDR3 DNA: TGTGCCAGCAGTCGCTCAGGGACATCCTACGAGCAGTACTTC
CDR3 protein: CASSRSGTSYEQYF

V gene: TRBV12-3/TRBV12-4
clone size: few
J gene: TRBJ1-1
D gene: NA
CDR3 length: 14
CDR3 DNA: TGTGCCAGCAGTTTTTGGACAGACAACACTGAAGCTTTCTTT
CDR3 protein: CASSFWTDNTEAFF

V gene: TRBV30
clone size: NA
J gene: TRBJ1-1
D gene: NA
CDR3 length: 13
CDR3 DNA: TGTGCCTGGACCCGGGGCCCGAACACTGAAGCTTTCTTT
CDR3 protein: CAWTRGPNTEAFF

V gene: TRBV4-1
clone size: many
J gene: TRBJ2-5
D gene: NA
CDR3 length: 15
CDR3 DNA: TGCGCCAGCAGCCAAGCATTGGTAGGGGGTGAGACCCAGTACTTC
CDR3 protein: CASSQALVGGETQYF

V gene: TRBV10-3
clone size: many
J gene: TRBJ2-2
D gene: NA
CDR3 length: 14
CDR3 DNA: TGTGCCATCAGGGACAGCGCGAACACCGGGGAGCTGTTTTTT
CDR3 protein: CAIRDSANTGELFF

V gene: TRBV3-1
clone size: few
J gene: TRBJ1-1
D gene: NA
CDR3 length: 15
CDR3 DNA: TGTGCCAGCAGCCAAGATTTAAAGGGGGACACTGAAGCTTTCTTT
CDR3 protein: CASSQDLKGDTEAFF

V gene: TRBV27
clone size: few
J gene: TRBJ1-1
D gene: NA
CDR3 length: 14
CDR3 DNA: TGTGCCAGCAGTGATCAGGGAGGACGAACCGAAGCTTTCTTT
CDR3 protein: CASSDQGGRTEAFF

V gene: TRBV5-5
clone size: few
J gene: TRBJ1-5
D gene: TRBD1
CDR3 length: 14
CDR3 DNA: TGTGCCAGCAGAGCTACAGGGGGCAATCAGCCCCAGCATTTT
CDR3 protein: CASRATGGNQPQHF

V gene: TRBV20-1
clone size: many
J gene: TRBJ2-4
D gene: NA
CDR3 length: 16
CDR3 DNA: TGCAGTGCTTGCCTGCTTAGCGGAGGGGCCAAAAACATTCAGTACTTC
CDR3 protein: CSACLLSGGAKNIQYF

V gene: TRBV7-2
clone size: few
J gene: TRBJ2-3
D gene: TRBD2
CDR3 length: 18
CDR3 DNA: TGTGCCAGCAGCTTGGAGACTAGCGGGGGGGCCTTGACAGATACGCAGTATTTT
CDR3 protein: CASSLETSGGALTDTQYF

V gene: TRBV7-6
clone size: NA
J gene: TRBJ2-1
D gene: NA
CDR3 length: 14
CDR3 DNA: TGTGCCCGCAGCTTAGGGGACGGATACAATGAGCAGTTCTTC
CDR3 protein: CARSLGDGYNEQFF

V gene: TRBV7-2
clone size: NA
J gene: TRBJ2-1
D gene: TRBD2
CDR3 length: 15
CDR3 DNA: TGTGCCAGCAGCTTCGTGGGGGGGTACAGCAATGAGCAGTTCTTC
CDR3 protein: CASSFVGGYSNEQFF

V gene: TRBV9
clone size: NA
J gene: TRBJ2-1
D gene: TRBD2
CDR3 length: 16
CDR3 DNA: TGTGCCAGCAGCGTGGAGACTAGCGGGAGGTACCATGAGCAGTTCTTC
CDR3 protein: CASSVETSGRYHEQFF

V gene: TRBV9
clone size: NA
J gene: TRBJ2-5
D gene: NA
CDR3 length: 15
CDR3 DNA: TGTGCCAGCACCCCAGGGAGAAGCGGCGGGGAGACCCAGTACTTC
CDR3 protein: CASTPGRSGGETQYF

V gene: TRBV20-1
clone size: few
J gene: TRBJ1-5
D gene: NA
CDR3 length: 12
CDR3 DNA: TGCAGTGCTACGGATTACGATCAGCCCCAGCATTTT
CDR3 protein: CSATDYDQPQHF

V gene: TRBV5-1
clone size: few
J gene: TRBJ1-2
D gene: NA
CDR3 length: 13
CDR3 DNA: TGCGCCAGCAGCACTGGACGGGACTATGGCTACACCTTC
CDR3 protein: CASSTGRDYGYTF

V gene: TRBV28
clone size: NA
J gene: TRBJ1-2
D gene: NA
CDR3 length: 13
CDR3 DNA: TGTGCCAGCAGTCTGCCCGGGGGCTATGGCTACACCTTC
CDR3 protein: CASSLPGGYGYTF

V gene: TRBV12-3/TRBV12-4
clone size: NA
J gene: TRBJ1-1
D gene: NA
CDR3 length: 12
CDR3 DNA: TGTGCCAGCAGGGCAGGGAGCACTGAAGCTTTCTTT
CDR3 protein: CASRAGSTEAFF

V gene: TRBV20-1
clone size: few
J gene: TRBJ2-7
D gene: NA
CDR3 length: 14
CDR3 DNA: TGCAGTGCTGCAGTTTGGACAGACTCCTACGAGCAGTACTTC
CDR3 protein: CSAAVWTDSYEQYF

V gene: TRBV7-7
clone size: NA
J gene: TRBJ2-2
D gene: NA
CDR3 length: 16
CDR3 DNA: TGTGCCAGCAGCGTGTACGTGGGGCTGGACACCGGGGAGCTGTTTTTT
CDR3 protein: CASSVYVGLDTGELFF

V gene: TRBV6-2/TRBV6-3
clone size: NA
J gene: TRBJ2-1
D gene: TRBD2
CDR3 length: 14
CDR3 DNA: TGTGCCAGCAGGGGGGGGTACGAAGGGGATGAGCAGTTCTTC
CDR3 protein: CASRGGYEGDEQFF

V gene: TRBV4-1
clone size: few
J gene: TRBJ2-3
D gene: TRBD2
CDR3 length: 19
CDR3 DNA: TGCGCCAGCAGCCGCCGAGGATGGGGGACTAGCGGGGACACAGATACGCAGTATTTT
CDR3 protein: CASSRRGWGTSGDTDTQYF

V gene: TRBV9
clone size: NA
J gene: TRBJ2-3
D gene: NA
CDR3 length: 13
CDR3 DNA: TGTGCCAGCACAACCGGGTCGGGAGATACGCAGTATTTT
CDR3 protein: CASTTGSGDTQYF

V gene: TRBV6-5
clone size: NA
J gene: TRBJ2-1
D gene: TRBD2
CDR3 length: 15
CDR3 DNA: TGTGCCAGCAGTTACGTAGCGGGGGGGGACAATGAGCAGTTCTTC
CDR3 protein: CASSYVAGGDNEQFF

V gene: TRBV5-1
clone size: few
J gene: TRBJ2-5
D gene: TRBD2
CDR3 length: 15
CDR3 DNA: TGCGCCAGCAGCTCCCAGGCTAGCGGGGTAGAGACCCAGTACTTC
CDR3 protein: CASSSQASGVETQYF

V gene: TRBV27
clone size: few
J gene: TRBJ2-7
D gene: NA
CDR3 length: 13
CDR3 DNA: TGTGCCAGCAGTATTAACCTGGTCTACGAGCAGTACTTC
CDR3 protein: CASSINLVYEQYF